A single sample is the source of the 12 T cell receptor beta chains below, sequenced in a study of OX40 agonist ivuxolimab in advanced cancers. Assay used: immunoSEQ multiplex PCR; TCRdb lists only in-frame clones, some missing. The repertoire holds more than 75,000 clones, with around 86% as singletons. The sequencing here drew on CD4+ or CD8+ T cells sorted from blood, taken in a trial of the OX40 agonist ivuxolimab. The receptors originated from an adult with an advanced solid tumor such as melanoma, head and neck, liver or kidney cancer.

The gene calls are TRBV6-6 and TRBJ2-3, with no clear D. Germline CDR1 and CDR2: MNHNY and SVGAGI (reference sequence). Trimming cost V 4 bases and J 6 bases, with 8 bases left between them. The CDR3 spans 12 residues. CDR3 sequence (DNA): TGTGCCAGCAGTTCCCCCCGGGATACGCAGTATTTT. This sequence encodes CASSSPRDTQYF.

The chain carries TRBV2 and TRBJ1-5, with D maybe TRBD1 (5 bases). This CDR3 contains 15 residues. Trimming took 7 bases from V and 3 from J, leaving 16 bases between them. Germline-derived CDR1 and CDR2 are SNHLY and FYNNEI. The CDR3 DNA follows: TGTGCCAGCAAGGGAGGCGGGGCCAACAATCAGCCCCAGCATTTT. Translated, it gives CASKGGGANNQPQHF.

V and J are TRBV5-1 and TRBJ2-1, with 8 bases identical to TRBD1. The junction had 6 bases not matched to a gene; V was cut back by 4 bases and J by 0 bases. Germline CDR1 reads SGHRS; CDR2 reads YFSETQ. This CDR3 region has 16 residues. CDR3 protein: CASSKDRASSYNEQFF. In DNA form, the CDR3 reads TGCGCCAGCAGCAAGGACAGGGCCAGCTCCTACAATGAGCAGTTCTTC.

The chain couples TRBV27 to TRBJ1-2, with 7 nucleotides matching TRBD1. Germline CDR1 and CDR2: MNHEY and SMNVEV (reference sequence). This CDR3 contains 14 residues. V was clipped by 8 bases and J by 7 bases; unmatched bases: 13. This CDR3 is CASARTDRSIGYTF. CDR3 DNA sequence: TGTGCCAGCGCCCGGACGGACAGGTCGATTGGCTACACCTTC.

The chain links TRBV5-5 to TRBJ1-2, with TRBD1 matching 8 bases. The V and J ends lost 0 bases and 8 bases, in that order; junction bases with no gene match: 6. The germline CDR1 and CDR2 sequences are SGHKS and YYEKEE (reference sequence). The CDR3 sequence is 14 residues long. The CDR3 DNA is TGTGCCAGCAGCTTGGAGGCAGGGGGCCGGGGCTACACCTTC. Translating it yields CASSLEAGGRGYTF.

The rearrangement uses TRBV7-9 and TRBJ1-1; 7 bases match TRBD1. Unmatched junction bases numbered 11, after V lost 6 bases and J lost 1 base. The CDR3 is made up of 16 amino acids. Per the germline V gene, CDR1 is SEHNR and CDR2 is FQNEAQ (reference sequence). CDR3: CASSNPGAGGNTEAFF. Written as DNA, the CDR3 is TGTGCCAGCAGTAACCCAGGGGCAGGGGGGAACACTGAAGCTTTCTTT. The full variable domain, with the rest looked up from reference TRBV7-9 and TRBJ1-1, is DTGVSQNPRHKITKRGQNVTFRCDPISEHNRLYWYRQTLGQGPEFLTYFQNEAQLEKSRLLSDRFSAERPKGSFSTLEIQRTEQGDSAMYLCASSNPGAGGNTEAFFGQGTRLTVV.

This chain connects TRBV19 to TRBJ2-3; D is tentatively TRBD1 or TRBD2 (5 bases each). Deletions cut 9 bases from V and 0 bases from J, with 13 bases between. The germline gives CDR1 LNHDA, CDR2 SQIVND (reference sequence). The CDR3 loop spans 14 amino acids. CDR3 region: CASKEAGSTDTQYF. Written as DNA, the CDR3 is TGTGCCAGCAAGGAGGCAGGGAGCACAGATACGCAGTATTTT.

This clone was recorded once. The V and J genes are TRBV9 and TRBJ2-5; D might be TRBD1 or TRBD2, each matching 6 bases. The V end was cut by 3 bases, the J end by 5 bases, with 17 bases between. The CDR3 totals 15 residues. Germline CDR1 SGDLS, CDR2 YYNGEE. CDR3 residues: CASSESPGAGETQYF. The CDR3, as DNA: TGTGCCAGCAGCGAAAGCCCGGGGGCCGGGGAGACCCAGTACTTC.

The CDR3 DNA is TGCGCCAGCAGCCCCTCTTTATCCTATGGCTACACCTTC. It specifies CASSPSLSYGYTF. The genes are TRBV5-1 and TRBJ1-2; the D is unclear. This CDR3 is 13 amino acids long. V was shortened by 4 bases and J by 4 bases, with 11 bases between the two germline ends. Germline values: CDR1 SGHRS, CDR2 YFSETQ.

The CDR3 protein is CASSLGAGTDTQYF. CDR3 DNA sequence: TGTGCCAGCAGCTTAGGGGCGGGCACAGATACGCAGTATTTT. V is TRBV7-9 and J is TRBJ2-3; no clear D gene. CDR3 size: 14 residues. Trimming took off 1 base at V and 1 base at J, with 6 bases between the two ends. In germline, CDR1 is SEHNR, CDR2 FQNEAQ (reference sequence).

A single count supports this clone. The chain carries TRBV7-9 and TRBJ2-7, with 11 bases fitting TRBD2. Germline V CDR1 and CDR2: SEHNR, FQNEAQ (reference sequence). There are 15 residues in the CDR3. V lost 2 bases to trimming and J lost 2 bases; unmatched junction nucleotides: 2. The CDR3 nucleotides read TGTGCCAGCAGCTTATATAGCGGGAGGGCCTACGAGCAGTACTTC. Translating it yields CASSLYSGRAYEQYF. Based on the CDR3 plus reference TRBV7-9 and TRBJ2-7, the full variable domain is DTGVSQNPRHKITKRGQNVTFRCDPISEHNRLYWYRQTLGQGPEFLTYFQNEAQLEKSRLLSDRFSAERPKGSFSTLEIQRTEQGDSAMYLCASSLYSGRAYEQYFGPGTRLTVT.

The V call is TRBV6-5, the J call TRBJ2-3; a possible D gene is TRBD2 (5 bases). V lost 10 bases and J lost 0, with 8 bases in between. The CDR3 runs 12 residues. CDR1 and CDR2 (germline): MNHEY, SVGAGI. The CDR3 spells CATRESTDTQYF. As DNA, the CDR3 is TGTGCCACCCGGGAAAGCACAGATACGCAGTATTTT.